These 17 T cell receptor beta chains were all obtained from the same sample, sequenced in a study of regulatory T cells in long-lasting Graves disease. Documented time point: persistent/refractory GD, antithyroid drugs over 5 years with positive TRAb. PBMC RNA served as the TCR library source. Library construction for TCR beta used iRepertoire HTBI primers and Arm-PCR of CDR3 regions. Each CDR3 protein gets one entry after TCRdb re-called the multiplex PCR reads with MiXCR. The profile shows some 300,000 distinct CDR3 sequences, under 25% of them singletons. Sequencing used peripheral blood mononuclear cells (PBMCs), obtained when the disease was refractory, from a patient treated with antithyroid drugs. Receptors originate from a female donor with Graves disease.

The rearrangement links TRBV4-3 to TRBJ2-7; D is possibly TRBD1 (5 bases). This CDR3 is 14 amino acids long. Trimming cost V 0 bases and J 3 bases, with 9 bases left between them. The germline gives CDR1 LGHNA, CDR2 YSLEER. CDR3 in DNA: TGCGCCAGCAGCCAAGACTCCCAGGGCTACGAGCAGTACTTC. Residues: CASSQDSQGYEQYF.

This clonotype was counted at least ten times. The gene calls are TRBV3-1 and TRBJ2-5; no clear D. V was clipped by 1 base and J by 4 bases, with 10 bases between them. Germline V gene data show CDR1 as LGHDT and CDR2 as YNNKEL (reference sequence). This CDR3 comprises 14 residues. The CDR3 loop reads CASSQGRYTETQYF. The CDR3 bases are TGTGCCAGCAGCCAAGGAAGGTACACAGAGACCCAGTACTTC.

The chain recombines TRBV7-2 with TRBJ2-7; D ambiguous. In germline, CDR1 is SGHTA, CDR2 FQGNSA. Trimming took off 0 bases at V and 4 bases at J, with 7 bases between the two ends. This CDR3 is 13 amino acids long. This chain's CDR3 is CASSLASLYEQYF. CDR3 nucleotides: TGTGCCAGCAGCTTAGCGTCGCTTTACGAGCAGTACTTC.

This clonotype has at least ten counts. V usage is TRBV28 and J usage is TRBJ2-7, with 8 bases that match TRBD2. J was trimmed by 2 bases and V by 7 bases; bases with no gene match: 10. Germline lookup yields CDR1 MDHEN and CDR2 SYDVKM. This CDR3 has 15 residues. CDR3 residues: CASKAGGPPTYEQYF. The CDR3 nucleotides are TGTGCCAGCAAGGCGGGAGGCCCCCCGACCTACGAGCAGTACTTC.

The V gene is TRBV5-4, the J gene TRBJ2-7; tentative D call: TRBD2 (5 bases). V lost 4 bases and J 0 bases, leaving 14 bases between the germline ends. The CDR3 consists of 15 residues. Germline lookup yields CDR1 SGHNT and CDR2 YYREEE (reference sequence). The CDR3 protein is CASSGSGPSSYEQYF. CDR3 bases: TGTGCCAGCAGCGGCAGCGGCCCTAGCTCCTACGAGCAGTACTTC.

This clonotype was seen more than once but under ten times. CDR3 nucleotide sequence: TGTGCCAGCAGCTCACTCGGCCCCTTGAACACTGAAGCTTTCTTT. Amino acid sequence: CASSSLGPLNTEAFF. This chain links TRBV7-2 with TRBJ1-1; D call uncertain. Trimming cost V 4 bases and J 0 bases, with 12 bases left between them. The CDR3 sequence is 15 residues long. Germline V gives CDR1 SGHTA, CDR2 FQGNSA.

This clonotype has ten or more counts. The genes are TRBV27 and TRBJ2-7, with D unclear. Trimming cost V 2 bases and J 0 bases, with 11 bases left between them. The CDR3 totals 15 residues. Germline values: CDR1 MNHEY, CDR2 SMNVEV (reference sequence). As DNA, the CDR3 is TGTGCCAGCAGTTTAGCCCTTAACCACTCCTACGAGCAGTACTTC. It yields the protein CASSLALNHSYEQYF.

The table lists this clonotype with a few counts. The V call is TRBV6-2 or TRBV6-3, the J call TRBJ2-5, with D perhaps TRBD1 (6 bases). CDR1 and CDR2 (germline): MNHEY, SVGEGT. This CDR3 spans 14 amino acids. V lost 0 bases, J lost 5 bases, and 10 bases lay in between. CDR3 protein: CASSYSRGWETQYF. CDR3 DNA sequence: TGTGCCAGCAGTTACTCCAGGGGTTGGGAGACCCAGTACTTC.

This clonotype appeared a few times. The rearrangement uses TRBV18 and TRBJ1-1, with unresolved D. V was clipped by 0 bases and J by 10 bases, with 18 bases between them. Germline assignment: CDR1 KGHSH and CDR2 LQKENI. CDR3 size: 15 residues. As DNA, the CDR3 is TGTGCCAGCTCACCACCTGCGTCCATGAAATCAGTAGCTTTCTTT. Translated: CASSPPASMKSVAFF.

This clonotype was counted between two and nine times. The V and J genes are TRBV20-1 and TRBJ2-5, with D tentatively TRBD2 (6 bases). The CDR3 totals 16 residues. The V end lost 6 bases, the J end lost 1 base, and 21 bases lay between the germline ends. Germline V CDR1 and CDR2: DFQATT, SNEGSKA (reference sequence). The CDR3 nucleotides read TGCAGTGCCACCCCGGTTCTAGCGAGAACCCAAGAGACCCAGTACTTC. Translating it yields CSATPVLARTQETQYF.

The rearrangement links TRBV30 to TRBJ2-7, with 8 bases matching TRBD1. V was clipped by 3 bases and J by 5 bases; unmatched bases: 6. Germline-derived CDR1 and CDR2 are GTSNPN and SVGIG (reference sequence). The CDR3 extends over 13 amino acids. CDR3 loop: CAWRVTGGNEQYF. The CDR3 coding sequence is TGTGCCTGGAGGGTTACAGGGGGTAACGAGCAGTACTTC.

The chain is built from TRBV28 and TRBJ2-5, with no clear D. Germline CDR1 reads MDHEN; CDR2 reads SYDVKM. The CDR3 consists of 12 residues. V was clipped by 8 bases and J by 6 bases, with 13 bases between them. Here the CDR3 DNA reads TGTGCCAGCGGACGGCACGGTCAGACCCAGTACTTC. Translating it yields CASGRHGQTQYF.

V is TRBV6-1 and J is TRBJ2-5; either TRBD1 or TRBD2 may fit D (5 bases each). The CDR3 runs 13 residues. The ends were cut back, 5 bases at V and 5 bases at J, with 12 bases in the middle. The V gene's germline CDR1 is MNHNS and CDR2 SASEGT. The CDR3 region has the DNA TGTGCCAGCAGTCGAGGGGTTGGGGAGACCCAGTACTTC. It encodes CASSRGVGETQYF.

Concerning this clonotype: A much larger clonotype is one base distant, so this may be a read error. The chain carries TRBV28 and TRBJ1-4; 8 nucleotides line up with TRBD1. The CDR3 has 15 amino acids. The germline CDR1 and CDR2 sequences are MDHEN and SYDVKM. The CDR3 sequence is CTSSQDRGLKEKLFF. The CDR3 nucleotides read TGTACCAGCAGCCAAGACAGGGGTTTAAAAGAAAAACTGTTTTTT.

This clonotype was counted at least ten times. This rearrangement joins TRBV7-6 to TRBJ1-1, with TRBD1 matching over 7 bases. There are 14 residues in the CDR3. J lost 0 bases, V lost 6 bases, and 4 bases had no gene match. Germline V gives CDR1 SGHVS, CDR2 FNYEAQ. This chain's CDR3 is CASSPTGMNTEAFF. Written as DNA, the CDR3 is TGTGCCAGCAGTCCGACAGGGATGAACACTGAAGCTTTCTTT. Looking up the rest from reference TRBV7-6 and TRBJ1-1 gives the full variable domain: GAGVSQSPRYKVTKRGQDVALRCDPISGHVSLYWYRQALGQGPEFLTYFNYEAQQDKSGLPNDRFSAERPEGSISTLTIQRTEQRDSAMYRCASSPTGMNTEAFFGQGTRLTVV.

The chain combines TRBV7-2 with TRBJ1-1; D is perhaps TRBD1 (5 bases). Germline-derived CDR1 and CDR2 are SGHTA and FQGNSA. Trimming pared 2 bases from V and 11 bases from J, leaving 12 bases between. This CDR3 has 12 residues. The CDR3 protein is CASSLSRELAFF. The CDR3 nucleotides are TGTGCCAGCAGCTTAAGCAGGGAATTGGCTTTCTTT. The full variable domain, in which reference TRBV7-2 and TRBJ1-1 provide the parts outside the CDR3, is GAGVSQSPSNKVTEKGKDVELRCDPISGHTALYWYRQSLGQGLEFLIYFQGNSAPDKSGLPSDRFSAERTGGSVSTLTIQRTQQEDSAVYLCASSLSRELAFFGQGTRLTVV.

This clonotype showed up many times. The genes are TRBV28 and TRBJ1-6; 10 nucleotides align to TRBD1. This CDR3 spans 15 amino acids. After removal of 6 bases from V and 8 bases from J, the junction contained 7 bases not matched to a gene. Germline V CDR1 and CDR2: MDHEN, SYDVKM. Here the CDR3 DNA reads TGTGCCAGCAGGGACCAGGGACAGGGGCATTCACCCCTCCACTTT. This sequence encodes CASRDQGQGHSPLHF.